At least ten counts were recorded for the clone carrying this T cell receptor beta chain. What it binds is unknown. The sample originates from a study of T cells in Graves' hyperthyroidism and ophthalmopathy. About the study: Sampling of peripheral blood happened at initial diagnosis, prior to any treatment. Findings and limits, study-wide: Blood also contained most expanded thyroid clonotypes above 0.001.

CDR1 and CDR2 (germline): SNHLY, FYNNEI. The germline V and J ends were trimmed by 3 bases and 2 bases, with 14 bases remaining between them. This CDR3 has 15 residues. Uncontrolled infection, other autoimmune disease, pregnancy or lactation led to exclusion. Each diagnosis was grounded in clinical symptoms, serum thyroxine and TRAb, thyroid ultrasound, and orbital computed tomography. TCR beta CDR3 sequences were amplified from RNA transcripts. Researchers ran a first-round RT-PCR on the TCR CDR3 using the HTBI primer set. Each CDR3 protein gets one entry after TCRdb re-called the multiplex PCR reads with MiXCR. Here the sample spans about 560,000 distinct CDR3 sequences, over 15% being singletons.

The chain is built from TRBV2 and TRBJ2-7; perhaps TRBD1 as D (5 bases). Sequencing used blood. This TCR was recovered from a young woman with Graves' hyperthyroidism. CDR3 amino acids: CASSDARRVTYEQYF. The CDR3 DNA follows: TGTGCCAGCAGTGACGCACGCAGGGTAACCTACGAGCAGTACTTC. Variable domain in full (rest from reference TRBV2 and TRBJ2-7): EPEVTQTPSHQVTQMGQEVILRCVPISNHLYFYWYRQILGQKVEFLVSFYNNEISEKSEIFDDQFSVERPDGSNFTLKIRSTKLEDSAMYFCASSDARRVTYEQYFGPGTRLTVT.